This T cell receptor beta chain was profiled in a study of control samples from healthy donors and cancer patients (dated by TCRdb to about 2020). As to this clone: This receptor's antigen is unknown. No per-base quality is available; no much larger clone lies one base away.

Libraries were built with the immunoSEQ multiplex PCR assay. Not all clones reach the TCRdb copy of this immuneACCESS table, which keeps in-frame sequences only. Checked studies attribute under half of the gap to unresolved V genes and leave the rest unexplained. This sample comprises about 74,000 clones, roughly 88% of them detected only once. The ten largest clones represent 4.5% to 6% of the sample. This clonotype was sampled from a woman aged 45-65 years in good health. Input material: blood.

At the DNA level, the sequence is TGTGCCAGCAGTTACTCGGGGGGGCCCCTAGACACCATATATTTT. Translated, this gives CASSYSGGPLDTIYF. The V and J genes are TRBV6-5 and TRBJ1-3, with TRBD1 tentatively as D gene (6 bases match). According to the germline V gene, CDR1 reads MNHEY and CDR2 reads SVGAGI. V and J are truncated by 0 bases and 8 bases respectively, leaving an intervening sequence of 14 bases. Reading from cysteine to phenylalanine, the CDR3 counts 15 amino acids. Only the CDR3 DNA is retained, 45 bases long and in frame from the first base.